The rows below give T cell receptor beta chains drawn from one sample of a study of T cell responses to AZD1222 COVID-19 vaccine. Only in-frame clones appear in the TCRdb table, and some are missing; sequencing was by immunoSEQ multiplex PCR. The table has 180,000 or so clones, 80% to 95% seen once. The sequenced sample was peripheral blood, obtained on day 0 of AZD1222 vaccination. These receptors all come from an adult in good health. Both conserved end residues are part of each CDR3. The order of the fields is V gene, clone size, J gene, D gene, CDR3 DNA, CDR3 protein. The D gene is left open where the match is weak. Only part of the rows carry a size: once, few, many, or a class if the clone is expanded.

V: TRBV5-1
size: .
J: TRBJ1-4
D: .
DNA: TGCGCCAGCAGAGGCAGTTGGAGGAAAAAACTGTTTTTT
CDR3: CASRGSWRKKLFF

V: TRBV5-8
size: .
J: TRBJ1-5
D: TRBD1
DNA: TGTGCCAGCAGCCGAGGGACAGGGGGGATTCAGCCCCAGCATTTT
CDR3: CASSRGTGGIQPQHF

V: TRBV12-3/TRBV12-4
size: .
J: TRBJ1-2
D: .
DNA: TGTGCCAGCAGCCCGACGGTTGAAGGCTACACCTTC
CDR3: CASSPTVEGYTF

V: TRBV5-1
size: once
J: TRBJ1-4
D: TRBD1
DNA: TGCGCCAGCAGCGGGGGGCCGACAGGGGGCGGCGAAAAACTGTTTTTT
CDR3: CASSGGPTGGGEKLFF

V: TRBV3-1/TRBV3-2
size: .
J: TRBJ2-2
D: TRBD2
DNA: TGTGCCAGCAGCCAAGAAGTTAGCGGGAGGGCCGGGGAGCTGTTTTTT
CDR3: CASSQEVSGRAGELFF

V: TRBV27
size: .
J: TRBJ1-2
D: .
DNA: TGTGCCAGCAGTTTATACTCCACTGAGGCCCAGAACTATGGCTACACCTTC
CDR3: CASSLYSTEAQNYGYTF

V: TRBV5-4
size: .
J: TRBJ1-5
D: .
DNA: TGTGCCAGCAGCAGGGGGTCGGATGGGCAGCCCCAGCATTTT
CDR3: CASSRGSDGQPQHF

V: TRBV19
size: .
J: TRBJ2-4
D: TRBD2
DNA: TGTGCCAGTAGTGGACTAGCGGGAGGCAGTGTAAAAGACATTCAGTACTTC
CDR3: CASSGLAGGSVKDIQYF

V: TRBV12-3/TRBV12-4
size: once
J: TRBJ2-2
D: .
DNA: TGTGCCAGCAACCCGATACGTGCCGGGGAGCTGTTTTTT
CDR3: CASNPIRAGELFF

V: TRBV5-4
size: .
J: TRBJ1-3
D: TRBD1
DNA: TGTGCCAGCAGCCCCGGGACAGGTTCGGGGGCTGGAAACACCATATATTTT
CDR3: CASSPGTGSGAGNTIYF

V: TRBV20-1
size: .
J: TRBJ1-2
D: .
DNA: TGCAGTGCTAGTCCGGCCGGATCTAACTATGGCTACACCTTC
CDR3: CSASPAGSNYGYTF

V: TRBV11-2
size: .
J: TRBJ2-1
D: .
DNA: TGTGCCAGCAGCCCATTAGTGAGGGGCTTTTTGGATGAGCAGTTCTTC
CDR3: CASSPLVRGFLDEQFF

V: TRBV3-1/TRBV3-2
size: .
J: TRBJ1-1
D: .
DNA: TGTGCCAGCAGCCAAGTCGCGGAAACTGAAGCTTTCTTT
CDR3: CASSQVAETEAFF

V: TRBV7-9
size: .
J: TRBJ1-5
D: .
DNA: TGTGCCAGCAGCCCCGGCGGGATCAATCAGCCCCAGCATTTT
CDR3: CASSPGGINQPQHF

V: TRBV7-9
size: .
J: TRBJ2-2
D: .
DNA: TGTGCCAGCAGCTCGACAACGAACACCGGGGAGCTGTTTTTT
CDR3: CASSSTTNTGELFF

V: TRBV5-4
size: .
J: TRBJ2-1
D: .
DNA: TGTGCCTCATCGAGAGGGGGAGTGAGCTCCTACAATGAGCAGTTCTTC
CDR3: CASSRGGVSSYNEQFF

V: TRBV15
size: once
J: TRBJ1-4
D: TRBD1
DNA: TGTGCCACCAACCCCGGGACAGGGATGACTTGGGATGAAAAACTGTTTTTT
CDR3: CATNPGTGMTWDEKLFF

V: TRBV5-1
size: .
J: TRBJ1-3
D: .
DNA: TGCGCCAGCAGCTTGGCCGGGCAGTCGGGAAACACCATATATTTT
CDR3: CASSLAGQSGNTIYF

V: TRBV11-2
size: .
J: TRBJ1-1
D: TRBD1
DNA: TGTGCCAGCAGCTTGTCAGGGGGAACTGAAGCTTTCTTT
CDR3: CASSLSGGTEAFF

V: TRBV7-8
size: .
J: TRBJ1-2
D: .
DNA: TGTGCCAGCAGCTTAGCTAAAAGGGGACCACATCCCAACTATGGCTACACCTTC
CDR3: CASSLAKRGPHPNYGYTF

V: TRBV6-5
size: .
J: TRBJ2-7
D: .
DNA: TGTGCCAGCAGTTACTCGGTCTGGCAGACCTACGAGCAGTACTTC
CDR3: CASSYSVWQTYEQYF

V: TRBV12-5
size: .
J: TRBJ2-2
D: TRBD1
DNA: TGTGCTAGTGGTTCGGGAAAGACAGGGAAAATAACACCGGTGGAGCTGTTTTTT
CDR3: CASGSGKTGKITPVELFF

V: TRBV4-1
size: .
J: TRBJ2-3
D: .
DNA: TGCGCCAGCAGCCACCTCTTTGCAAGAAGAAGCACAGATACGCAGTATTTT
CDR3: CASSHLFARRSTDTQYF

V: TRBV5-8
size: .
J: TRBJ1-5
D: .
DNA: TGTGCCAGCAGCTTGGCGGGAGTAAGCAATCAGCCCCAGCATTTT
CDR3: CASSLAGVSNQPQHF

V: TRBV19
size: .
J: TRBJ1-2
D: .
DNA: TGTGCCAGTAGTGCGGGCTTCGGGGGTTACAACTATGGCTACACCTTC
CDR3: CASSAGFGGYNYGYTF

V: TRBV24-1
size: .
J: TRBJ1-5
D: .
DNA: TGTGCCACCAGTGATGGTAATCAGCCCCAGCATTTT
CDR3: CATSDGNQPQHF

V: TRBV2
size: .
J: TRBJ1-6
D: TRBD1
DNA: TGTGCCAGCTGGGGACAGGGAAGAAAGTCACCCCTCCACTTT
CDR3: CASWGQGRKSPLHF

V: TRBV18
size: once
J: TRBJ2-7
D: .
DNA: TGTGCCAGCTCACCTTTGGGCAGTATCTCCTACGAGCAGTACTTC
CDR3: CASSPLGSISYEQYF

V: TRBV11-3
size: .
J: TRBJ2-1
D: .
DNA: TGTGCCAGCAGCTTAGCTGGAGGGGATGAGCAGTTCTTC
CDR3: CASSLAGGDEQFF

V: TRBV3-1/TRBV3-2
size: .
J: TRBJ2-5
D: .
DNA: TGTGCCAGCAGCTCTGGGGGCGGGTTTAGCAAGACCCAGTACTTC
CDR3: CASSSGGGFSKTQYF

V: TRBV6-5
size: .
J: TRBJ1-4
D: TRBD1
DNA: TGTGCCAGCAGGCTGGACAGGGGCCGAGGTGAAAAACTGTTTTTT
CDR3: CASRLDRGRGEKLFF

V: TRBV29-1
size: .
J: TRBJ1-2
D: .
DNA: TGCAGCGTTGATCTCAGTAACTATGGCTACACCTTC
CDR3: CSVDLSNYGYTF

V: TRBV5-1
size: .
J: TRBJ2-3
D: TRBD2
DNA: TGCGCCAGCAGCTTGACGGAGCGGGGTAGCACAGATACGCAGTATTTT
CDR3: CASSLTERGSTDTQYF

V: TRBV12-5
size: .
J: TRBJ1-5
D: .
DNA: TGTGCTAGTGGTTTGGTACTTGGGGTATATAGCAATCAGCCCCAGCATTTT
CDR3: CASGLVLGVYSNQPQHF

V: TRBV19
size: .
J: TRBJ1-5
D: .
DNA: TGTGCCAGTAGTATAGTACAGGGTAACAATCAGCCCCAGCATTTT
CDR3: CASSIVQGNNQPQHF

V: TRBV28
size: once
J: TRBJ2-1
D: TRBD2
DNA: TGTGCCAGCAGTTTACGAGGACTAGCGGGAGTCCAACTAGGCAATGAGCAGTTCTTC
CDR3: CASSLRGLAGVQLGNEQFF

V: TRBV6-5
size: .
J: TRBJ2-7
D: .
DNA: TGTGCCAGCAGCTGGAGCCCCGGAGAGTACGAGCAGTACTTC
CDR3: CASSWSPGEYEQYF

V: TRBV7-8
size: .
J: TRBJ2-3
D: .
DNA: TGTGCCAGCAGCTTGAAGGGAGATACGCAGTATTTT
CDR3: CASSLKGDTQYF

V: TRBV5-4
size: once
J: TRBJ2-7
D: .
DNA: TGTGCCAGCAGTTTGGGGGAGGACAACGAGCAGTACTTC
CDR3: CASSLGEDNEQYF

V: TRBV14
size: .
J: TRBJ1-1
D: .
DNA: TGTGCCAGCAGCCAAATGACAGCCATGAACACTGAAGCTTTCTTT
CDR3: CASSQMTAMNTEAFF

V: TRBV19
size: .
J: TRBJ1-3
D: TRBD1
DNA: TGTGCCAGTAGTATATATTACCGGACAGGGAAAGAAGGAAACACCATATATTTT
CDR3: CASSIYYRTGKEGNTIYF

V: TRBV7-8
size: .
J: TRBJ1-3
D: .
DNA: TGTGCCAGCAGCCCTCAAAGTTCCGGAAACACCATATATTTT
CDR3: CASSPQSSGNTIYF